This entry features one TCR beta chain sequence. What it binds is unknown. This entry is derived from a study of cytomegalovirus exposure and HLA in healthy donors. The study ran its PCR with 60 Vbeta and 13 Jbeta primers. The assay was immunoSEQ multiplex PCR, and TCRdb's table has in-frame clones only and misses some. The sample lists some 91,000 clones; approximately 80% were seen once. The length of the CDR3 is 11 residues. The V and J ends lost 5 bases and 14 bases, in that order; junction bases with no gene match: 9. Germline CDR1 and CDR2: GTSNPN and SVGIG (reference sequence). Study results and limitations: Several V segments, TRBV6-2 and TRBV6-3 among them, could not be told apart and were dropped.

The V gene is TRBV30, the J gene TRBJ2-4; 7 nucleotides agree with TRBD1. Sequenced input: PBMCs. The sequence was obtained from a woman in her sixties in good health and CMV-seronegative. The CDR3 loop is CAWSLGGQKYF. The CDR3 DNA reads as TGTGCCTGGTCTCTAGGGGGACAGAAGTACTTC.